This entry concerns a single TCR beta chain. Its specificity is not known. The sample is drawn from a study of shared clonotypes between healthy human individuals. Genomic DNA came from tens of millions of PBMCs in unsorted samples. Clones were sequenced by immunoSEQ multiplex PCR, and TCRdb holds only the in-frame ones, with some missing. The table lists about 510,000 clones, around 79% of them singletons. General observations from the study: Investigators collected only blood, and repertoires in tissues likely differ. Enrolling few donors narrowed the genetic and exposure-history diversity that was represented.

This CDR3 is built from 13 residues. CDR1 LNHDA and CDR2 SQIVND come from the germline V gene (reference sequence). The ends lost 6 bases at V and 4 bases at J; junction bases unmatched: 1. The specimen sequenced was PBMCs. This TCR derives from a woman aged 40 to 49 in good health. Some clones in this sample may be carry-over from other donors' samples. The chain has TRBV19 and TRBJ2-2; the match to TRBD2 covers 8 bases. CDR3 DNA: TGTGCCAGTAGGCTAGCGGGCACCGGGGAGCTGTTTTTT. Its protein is CASRLAGTGELFF.